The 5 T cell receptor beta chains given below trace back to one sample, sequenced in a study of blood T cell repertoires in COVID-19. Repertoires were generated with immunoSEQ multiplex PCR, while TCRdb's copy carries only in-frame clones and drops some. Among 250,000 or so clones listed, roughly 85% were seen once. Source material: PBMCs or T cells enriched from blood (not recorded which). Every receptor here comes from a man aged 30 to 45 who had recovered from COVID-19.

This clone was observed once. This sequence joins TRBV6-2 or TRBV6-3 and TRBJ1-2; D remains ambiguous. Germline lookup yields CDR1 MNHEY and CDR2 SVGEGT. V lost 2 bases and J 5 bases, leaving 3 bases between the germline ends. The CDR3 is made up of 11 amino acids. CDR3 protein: CASSYTYGYTF. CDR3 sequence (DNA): TGTGCCAGCAGTTACACATATGGCTACACCTTC.

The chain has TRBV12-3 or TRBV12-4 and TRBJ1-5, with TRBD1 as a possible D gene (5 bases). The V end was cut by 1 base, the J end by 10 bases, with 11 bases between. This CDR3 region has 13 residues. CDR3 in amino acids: CASSLGQGSPQHF. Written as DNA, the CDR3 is TGTGCCAGCAGTTTAGGGCAGGGAAGCCCCCAGCATTTT.

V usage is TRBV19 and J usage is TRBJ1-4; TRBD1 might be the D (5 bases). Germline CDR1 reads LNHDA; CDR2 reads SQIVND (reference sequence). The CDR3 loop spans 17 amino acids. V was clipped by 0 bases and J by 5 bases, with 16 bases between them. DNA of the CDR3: TGTGCCAGTAGTATAGATCCCCGCAGGGTTGGGAATGAAAAACTGTTTTTT. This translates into CASSIDPRRVGNEKLFF.

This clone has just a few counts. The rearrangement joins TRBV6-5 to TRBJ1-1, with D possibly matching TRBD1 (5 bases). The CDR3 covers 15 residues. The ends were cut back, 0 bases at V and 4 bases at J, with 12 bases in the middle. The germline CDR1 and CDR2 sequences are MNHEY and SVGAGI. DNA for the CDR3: TGTGCCAGCAGTTACTCGATGGTGGGGGGCACTGAAGCTTTCTTT. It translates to CASSYSMVGGTEAFF.

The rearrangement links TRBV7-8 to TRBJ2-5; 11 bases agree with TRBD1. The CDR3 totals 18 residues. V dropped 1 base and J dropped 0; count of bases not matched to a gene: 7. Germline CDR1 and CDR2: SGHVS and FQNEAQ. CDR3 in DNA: TGTGCCAGCAGCTTAGGCCGGGACAGGGGGAGCTACCAAGAGACCCAGTACTTC. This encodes CASSLGRDRGSYQETQYF.